This paragraph covers one TCR beta chain sequence. Sequencing used immunoSEQ multiplex PCR; TCRdb keeps in-frame clones, though not all of them. The sample lists around 300,000 clones; approximately 86% were seen once. This specimen comes from a study of blood T cell repertoires in COVID-19. In germline, CDR1 is MDHEN, CDR2 SYDVKM. Trimming pared 3 bases from V and 4 bases from J, leaving 14 bases between. CDR3 length: 15 amino acids. What was sequenced was PBMCs or T cells enriched from blood (not recorded which). The TCR sequence derives from a young woman who had recovered from COVID-19. The chain couples TRBV28 to TRBJ2-3, with D perhaps TRBD1 (6 bases). CDR3 residues: CASSLWGLGADTQYF. The CDR3 DNA follows: TGTGCCAGCAGTTTGTGGGGGCTAGGCGCAGATACGCAGTATTTT.